This T cell receptor beta chain was recovered during a study of cytotoxic CD8 clonotypes in ibrutinib-treated CLL (dated by TCRdb to the early 2020s). About the investigation overall: The cohort included approximately 15 treatment-naive and roughly 10 relapsed/refractory patients; about 18 were IGHV unmutated. Responses were partial in 24 patients and complete in 2; after median approximately 69 months follow-up, roughly 15 stayed in remission and 12 progressed. Samples at response were collected after a median of about 11 months of treatment, with a range of roughly 6 to 40 months. On average, each sample yielded about 250,000 productive templates and 85,000 to 95,000 productive rearrangements. Longitudinal samples were available for about 30% of the roughly 90 trial participants. Cryopreserved peripheral blood mononuclear cells were obtained before treatment, at response, and at either sustained remission or disease progression. Study-wide findings and limitations: At baseline, clonality was higher than in age-matched healthy donors and showed a strong correlation with circulating CD8+ T-cell counts. Clonality increased at ibrutinib response, stayed stable in sustained remission, and fell back toward baseline at progression. Sampling times were not matched between sustained-remission and progressing patients, and lymph node repertoires were not studied. Public clonotypes were found to be uncommon and were observed to contract or remain stable during treatment; the increase in clonality was shown to reflect expansion of private clonotypes at ibrutinib response.

Each clonotype received, on average, 10x coverage in deep resolution sequencing performed on a MiSeq, where the target depth lay between 1 in 1 million and 1 in 200,000 T cells. TCR beta libraries were generated with the immunoSEQ hsTCRB Kit. On the authors' methods: Data were analyzed with ImmunoSEQ Data Assistant and ImmunoSEQ Analyzer, with V, D and J genes assigned per IMGT definitions. Clonality, which ranges from 0 to 1, was calculated by subtracting the normalized Shannon entropy of productive rearrangement frequencies from one. Only overrepresented clonotypes making up at least 0.05% of each patient's repertoire were included in the public clonotype analysis. About a dozen age-matched healthy donor repertoires from immuneACCESS served as clonality controls. The table comes from immuneACCESS by way of TCRdb, which keeps in-frame sequences with V and J called. Part of the clones is missing from these tables; in studies checked, under half for an unresolved V gene and the rest for unknown reasons. V, J and clone size are those of that table, while D and trimming were read from the DNA. The sample includes about 310,000 clones, with 80% observed a single time. The ten top clones hold 6.5% to 8% of the sample.

Note on this clone: The target of this receptor is not known. The input lacks base qualities; no much larger clone sits a single base away.

For TCR beta library preparation, 2 to 2.5 micrograms of genomic DNA were isolated from cryopreserved PBMCs. High-throughput TCR beta sequencing was performed on longitudinal blood samples from CLL patients receiving ibrutinib monotherapy. The patients took part in an open-label, single-center phase 2 trial of ibrutinib monotherapy. From cysteine to phenylalanine, the CDR3 is 20 amino acids long. Only the CDR3 DNA stays, 60 bases, in frame from base 1. Trimming removed 0 bases from V and 0 bases from J, leaving 22 bases between the germline ends. CDR1 and CDR2 are drawn from the germline V gene: SGDLS, YYNGEE.

The chain couples TRBV9 to TRBJ2-1; the D gene is tentatively TRBD1 or TRBD2, each matching 5 bases. Here the sequenced sample was PBMCs, taken before ibrutinib treatment. The receptor was derived from a human donor with chronic lymphocytic leukemia. The CDR3 is CASSVATGGRRAFSYNEQFF. The nucleotide sequence is TGTGCCAGCAGCGTAGCTACTGGGGGAAGGCGCGCATTCTCCTACAATGAGCAGTTCTTC. Here the CDR3 is joined to the reference TRBV9 and TRBJ2-1 genes, and the full variable domain is: DSGVTQTPKHLITATGQRVTLRCSPRSGDLSVYWYQQSLDQGLQFLIQYYNGEERAKGNILERFSAQQFPDLHSELNLSSLELGDSALYFCASSVATGGRRAFSYNEQFFGPGTRLTVL.